This TCR beta chain stems from a study of glioma-infiltrating T cells. Overall study context: Glioblastomas were WHO grade IV, sampled at first diagnosis; low-grade were grade II. General study results and limits: Only very few CDR3 sequences appeared in both tissue and blood.

The sample holds many counts of this clonotype. Its target is unknown. Amplification of TCR alpha and beta CDR3 regions from RNA used iRepertoire nested multiplex PCR. TCRdb re-derived calls from the multiplex PCR reads in MiXCR, one entry per CDR3 protein. The table has a few hundred thousand distinct CDR3 sequences, more than 35% seen once; the top ten hold around 13%. The sequence came from a human donor with low-grade glioma or glioblastoma, undergoing nonglioma brain surgery, or in good health (not recorded which). Sequencing was carried out using glioma tissue, nonneoplastic brain tissue, or PBMCs (not recorded which).

CDR3 amino acids: CASSGWGRDEQYF. The CDR3 DNA reads as TGTGCCAGCAGCGGCTGGGGTCGGGACGAGCAGTACTTC. The J gene is TRBJ2-7, the V gene TRBV27, with unresolved D. The CDR3 spans 13 residues. V lost 6 bases and J 5 bases, leaving 14 bases between the germline ends. The V gene's germline CDR1 is MNHEY and CDR2 SMNVEV (reference sequence).